The 29 T cell receptor beta chains listed next were all sequenced from one sample in a study of blood T cell repertoires in COVID-19. The data were produced by immunoSEQ multiplex PCR, yet TCRdb's version contains in-frame clones alone and is incomplete. The sample carries 18,000 or so clones, 91% recorded once. Sequenced material: peripheral blood. These receptors all stem from a human donor in a cohort sampled during active COVID-19.

This clone was seen a few times. The V and J genes are TRBV7-2 and TRBJ1-3; D possibly corresponds to TRBD1 (5 bases). CDR3 length: 16 amino acids. Trimming pared 3 bases from V and 0 bases from J, leaving 12 bases between. Germline values: CDR1 SGHTA, CDR2 FQGNSA. The CDR3: CASSLRQGTSGNTIYF. The DNA for the CDR3 is TGTGCCAGCAGCTTGCGGCAGGGAACCTCTGGAAACACCATATATTTT.

The chain recombines TRBV3-1 (or the pseudogene TRBV3-2) with TRBJ1-5; 7 bases are a match to TRBD1. V was pared by 1 base and J by 3 bases, with 3 bases of the junction left unmatched. Germline CDR1 is LGHDT and CDR2 is YNNKEL (reference sequence). The CDR3 length is 15 residues. In DNA, the CDR3 is TGTGCCAGCAGCCAAGCGGGACAGAACAATCAGCCCCAGCATTTT. This codes for CASSQAGQNNQPQHF.

The V gene is TRBV5-1, the J gene TRBJ2-5; 14 bases map to TRBD2. The V and J ends lost 3 bases and 3 bases, in that order; junction bases with no gene match: 7. Germline V gene data show CDR1 as SGHRS and CDR2 as YFSETQ. The CDR3 is 17 amino acids. Here the CDR3 DNA reads TGCGCCAGCAGCTCCGGTAGGACTAGCGGGGGGAAAGAGACCCAGTACTTC. The encoded protein is CASSSGRTSGGKETQYF.

This clone was found once. J is TRBJ1-1 and V is TRBV10-3; D remains unclear. V was cut by 0 bases and J by 6 bases, with 5 bases left in between. Germline V gene data show CDR1 as ENHRY and CDR2 as SYGVKD. The CDR3 contains 12 residues. The CDR3: CAISESLSEAFF. In DNA form, the CDR3 reads TGTGCCATCAGTGAGTCGTTATCTGAAGCTTTCTTT.

This chain links TRBV3-1 (or the pseudogene TRBV3-2) with TRBJ2-5; 10 bases fit TRBD1. Trimming cost V 3 bases and J 7 bases; bases outside gene matches: 8. Germline V lookup: CDR1 LGHDT, CDR2 YNNKEL (reference sequence). CDR3 length: 15 residues. CDR3 sequence reads: CASSHLTGGFLTQYF. The CDR3 nucleotides read TGTGCCAGCAGCCATTTGACAGGGGGCTTCTTGACCCAGTACTTC.

The count of this clone is one. V usage is TRBV18 and J usage is TRBJ2-1; 8 positions match TRBD1. V shed 0 bases and J 6 bases; nucleotides not matched to a gene: 4. Germline CDR1 is KGHSH and CDR2 is LQKENI. The CDR3 length is 15 residues. CDR3 DNA sequence: TGTGCCAGCTCACCACCGGGACAGGTCCCCAATGAGCAGTTCTTC. This sequence encodes CASSPPGQVPNEQFF.

V is TRBV18 and J is TRBJ1-3, with 9 bases identical to TRBD1. The ends lost 1 base at V and 4 bases at J; junction bases unmatched: 5. Germline values: CDR1 KGHSH, CDR2 LQKENI. The CDR3 contains 16 residues. CDR3 sequence reads: CASSPLGQGPGNTIYF. The CDR3 coding sequence is TGTGCCAGCTCACCACTGGGACAGGGCCCAGGAAACACCATATATTTT.

The gene calls are TRBV5-1 and TRBJ2-5, with 14 bases that match TRBD2. Germline CDR1 reads SGHRS; CDR2 reads YFSETQ. This CDR3 spans 16 amino acids. J lost 6 bases, V lost 4 bases, and 8 bases had no gene match. DNA of the CDR3: TGCGCCAGCAGCCTGGGGACTAGCGGGGGCTCGAAGACCCAGTACTTC. Its translation: CASSLGTSGGSKTQYF.

This sequence joins TRBV5-4 and TRBJ2-3, with TRBD2 matching 8 bases. Germline V gene lookup returns CDR1 SGHNT and CDR2 YYREEE (reference sequence). Trimming removed 1 base from V and 5 bases from J; junction bases left unmatched: 9. This CDR3 has 16 amino acids. The CDR3 DNA is TGTGCCAGCAGCTTGTCGGGCGGGGGGCGCGGAGATACGCAGTATTTT. Its protein product is CASSLSGGGRGDTQYF. Variable domain in full (rest from reference TRBV5-4 and TRBJ2-3): ETGVTQSPTHLIKTRGQQVTLRCSSQSGHNTVSWYQQALGQGPQFIFQYYREEENGRGNFPPRFSGLQFPNYSSELNVNALELDDSALYLCASSLSGGGRGDTQYFGPGTRLTVL.

This chain links TRBV5-1 with TRBJ1-2; D is possibly TRBD1 (6 bases). CDR1 is SGHRS and CDR2 is YFSETQ in the germline V gene. Deletions cut 1 base from V and 0 bases from J, with 10 bases between. The CDR3 has 15 residues. The CDR3 loop reads CASSLRTETNYGYTF. CDR3 DNA: TGCGCCAGCAGCTTGAGGACAGAGACTAACTATGGCTACACCTTC.

The V gene is TRBV7-9, the J gene TRBJ2-2; D not resolved. This CDR3 has 15 amino acids. The V end was cut by 5 bases, the J end by 1 base, with 11 bases between. Germline V lookup: CDR1 SEHNR, CDR2 FQNEAQ (reference sequence). The CDR3: CASSHTNENTGELFF. In DNA form, the CDR3 reads TGTGCCAGCAGCCACACGAATGAGAACACCGGGGAGCTGTTTTTT.

The V call is TRBV24-1, the J call TRBJ1-2; D might be TRBD1 (5 bases). The V gene lost 12 bases and the J gene lost 5 bases, with 15 bases spanning the gap. There are 12 residues in the CDR3. The germline V gene has CDR1 KGHDR and CDR2 SFDVKD. The CDR3 loop is CAGSQGPYGYTF. CDR3 nucleotide sequence: TGTGCCGGGTCCCAGGGTCCTTATGGCTACACCTTC.

The V and J genes are TRBV2 and TRBJ2-5, with 8 nucleotides matching TRBD1. Germline V gene data show CDR1 as SNHLY and CDR2 as FYNNEI. The CDR3 spans 15 residues. V lost 7 bases and J lost 5; bases outside the gene matches: 12. DNA of the CDR3: TGTGCCAGCAAACAAGGACAGGGAAGGTGGGAGACCCAGTACTTC. Its translation: CASKQGQGRWETQYF.

The J gene is TRBJ1-2, the V gene TRBV5-4; D is unresolved. V lost 3 bases to trimming and J lost 0 bases, with 9 bases between them. The CDR3 length is 14 residues. Germline CDR1 reads SGHNT; CDR2 reads YYREEE (reference sequence). The CDR3 DNA follows: TGTGCCAGCAGCTCCGGACTTTCTAACTATGGCTACACCTTC. This gives the protein CASSSGLSNYGYTF. Filled out from reference TRBV5-4 and TRBJ1-2, the complete variable domain reads ETGVTQSPTHLIKTRGQQVTLRCSSQSGHNTVSWYQQALGQGPQFIFQYYREEENGRGNFPPRFSGLQFPNYSSELNVNALELDDSALYLCASSSGLSNYGYTFGSGTRLTVV.

The J gene is TRBJ2-3, the V gene TRBV5-4; 9 bases line up with TRBD2. The CDR3 spans 15 residues. V was clipped by 4 bases and J by 3 bases; unmatched bases: 6. Germline V CDR1 and CDR2: SGHNT, YYREEE (reference sequence). The CDR3 reads CASSLMAGGTDTQYF. DNA of the CDR3: TGTGCCAGCAGCCTCATGGCGGGAGGGACAGATACGCAGTATTTT.

The chain joins TRBV12-3 or TRBV12-4 to TRBJ1-5; D is undetermined. V lost 5 bases and J lost 5, with 4 bases in between. CDR3 length equals 11 residues. CDR3 sequence reads: CASSPYQPQHF. The CDR3 DNA is TGTGCCAGCAGTCCTTATCAGCCCCAGCATTTT.

The chain links TRBV5-8 to TRBJ2-1; TRBD1 matches 7 bases. This CDR3 is built from 15 residues. After removal of 4 bases from V and 2 bases from J, the junction contained 6 bases not matched to a gene. The germline CDR1 and CDR2 sequences are SGHTS and YDEGEE. CDR3 sequence: CASSIDRVTYNEQFF. CDR3 bases: TGTGCCAGCAGCATCGACAGGGTCACCTACAATGAGCAGTTCTTC.

The V gene is TRBV9, the J gene TRBJ1-3, with D possibly TRBD1 on 6 matching bases. Between the trimmed V and J ends, which lost 3 bases and 0 bases, there was a span of 13 bases. This CDR3 is built from 16 residues. CDR1 and CDR2 (germline): SGDLS, YYNGEE. DNA of the CDR3: TGTGCCAGCAGCGCGGACAGCCCGAGCTCTGGAAACACCATATATTTT. Its protein is CASSADSPSSGNTIYF.

The chain uses TRBV27 and TRBJ1-3; 8 nucleotides align to TRBD1. V lost 3 bases to trimming and J lost 0 bases; unmatched junction nucleotides: 10. The CDR3 contains 18 residues. The germline CDR1 and CDR2 sequences are MNHEY and SMNVEV (reference sequence). Here the CDR3 DNA reads TGTGCCAGCAGTTTGACAGGGGCCTCCTTATACTCTGGAAACACCATATATTTT. This sequence encodes CASSLTGASLYSGNTIYF.

The rearrangement joins TRBV11-2 to TRBJ2-5; no clear D gene. The V and J ends lost 5 bases and 5 bases respectively, with 9 bases between them. There are 12 residues in the CDR3. Germline V lookup: CDR1 SGHAT, CDR2 FQNNGV. CDR3: CASSLGRETQYF. For the CDR3, the DNA is TGTGCCAGCAGCCTGGGCCGGGAGACCCAGTACTTC. The whole variable domain, filled in from reference TRBV11-2 and TRBJ2-5, reads EAGVAQSPRYKIIEKRQSVAFWCNPISGHATLYWYQQILGQGPKLLIQFQNNGVVDDSQLPKDRFSAERLKGVDSTLKIQPAKLEDSAVYLCASSLGRETQYFGPGTRLLVL.

The chain has TRBV5-4 and TRBJ1-2, with 9 nucleotides matching TRBD1. Per the germline V gene, CDR1 is SGHNT and CDR2 is YYREEE (reference sequence). V was pared by 0 bases and J by 8 bases, with 5 bases of the junction left unmatched. The length of the CDR3 is 14 residues. The CDR3 DNA is TGTGCCAGCAGCTTGGAACAGGGGGCGCGAGGCTACACCTTC. Its translation is CASSLEQGARGYTF. Full variable domain (remainder filled in from reference TRBV5-4 and TRBJ1-2): ETGVTQSPTHLIKTRGQQVTLRCSSQSGHNTVSWYQQALGQGPQFIFQYYREEENGRGNFPPRFSGLQFPNYSSELNVNALELDDSALYLCASSLEQGARGYTFGSGTRLTVV.

The J gene is TRBJ1-1, the V gene TRBV10-3, with 12 bases identical to TRBD1. V was pared by 4 bases and J by 6 bases, with 6 bases of the junction left unmatched. The CDR3 is 15 amino acids. CDR1 ENHRY and CDR2 SYGVKD come from the germline V gene. The CDR3 DNA is TGTGCCATCAGTGGGGGGACAGGGGGCGGCTCTGAAGCTTTCTTT. It encodes CAISGGTGGGSEAFF.

The chain joins TRBV18 to TRBJ2-3; 10 bases match TRBD2. The junction had 8 bases not matched to a gene; V was cut back by 2 bases and J by 6 bases. CDR1 is KGHSH and CDR2 is LQKENI in the germline V gene. CDR3 length: 16 amino acids. CDR3 nucleotide sequence: TGTGCCAGCTCACCATTAAGCGGGGGGGCAGTTGATACGCAGTATTTT. Amino acid sequence: CASSPLSGGAVDTQYF.

This chain links TRBV30 with TRBJ1-2; weak D call: TRBD1 (5 bases). This CDR3 is built from 11 residues. Trimming took 8 bases from V and 2 from J, leaving 9 bases between them. In germline, CDR1 is GTSNPN, CDR2 SVGIG (reference sequence). CDR3 bases: TGTGCCCAGGACACAAACTATGGCTACACCTTC. Its translation is CAQDTNYGYTF.

The chain is built from TRBV5-4 and TRBJ1-5; D gene unclear. Germline V gene sequence: CDR1 SGHNT, CDR2 YYREEE (reference sequence). V lost 0 bases, J lost 4 bases, and 8 bases lay in between. The CDR3 covers 14 residues. The CDR3 DNA sequence: TGTGCCAGCAGCTTGGACGGAGTAAATCAGCCCCAGCATTTT. This encodes CASSLDGVNQPQHF.

The V and J genes are TRBV4-1 and TRBJ2-5, with 9 bases matching TRBD2. The germline gives CDR1 MGHRA, CDR2 YSYEKL. The V segment lost 1 base and the J segment 2 bases; nucleotides outside the gene matches: 5. This CDR3 is 16 amino acids long. The CDR3 region has the DNA TGCGCCAGCAGCCAAGGTAGCGGGAGTAGGCAAGAGACCCAGTACTTC. Translating it yields CASSQGSGSRQETQYF.

The chain carries TRBV6-5 and TRBJ1-2, with 7 bases fitting TRBD1. This CDR3 is built from 15 residues. CDR1 MNHEY and CDR2 SVGAGI come from the germline V gene. The junction had 12 bases not matched to a gene; V was cut back by 6 bases and J by 5 bases. The CDR3 DNA reads as TGTGCCAGCAGATCCCACACAGGGGCCTTTTATGGCTACACCTTC. This codes for CASRSHTGAFYGYTF.

The gene calls are TRBV27 and TRBJ1-2, with D possibly TRBD1 on 6 matching bases. Germline CDR1 reads MNHEY; CDR2 reads SMNVEV (reference sequence). V shed 6 bases and J shed 3 bases, with 11 bases lying between them. The CDR3 is 13 residues long. The CDR3 loop reads CASRGTGHYGYTF. CDR3 DNA sequence: TGTGCCAGCAGGGGAACAGGGCACTATGGCTACACCTTC.

The chain links TRBV7-9 to TRBJ1-2; D remains ambiguous. Trimming cost V 1 base and J 7 bases, with 25 bases left between them. This CDR3 contains 18 residues. Germline loops: CDR1 SEHNR, CDR2 FQNEAQ (reference sequence). CDR3 loop: CASSLVTGSSPRITGYTF. The CDR3 nucleotides read TGTGCCAGCAGCTTAGTAACGGGGTCCAGTCCAAGGATAACTGGCTACACCTTC.